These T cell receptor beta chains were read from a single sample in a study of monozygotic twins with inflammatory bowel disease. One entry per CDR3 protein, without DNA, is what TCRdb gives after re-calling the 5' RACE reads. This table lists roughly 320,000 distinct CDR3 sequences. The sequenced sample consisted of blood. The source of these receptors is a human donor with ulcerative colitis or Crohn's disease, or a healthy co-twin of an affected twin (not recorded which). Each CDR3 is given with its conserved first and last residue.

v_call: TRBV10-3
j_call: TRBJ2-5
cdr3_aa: CAISESMGGGETQYF

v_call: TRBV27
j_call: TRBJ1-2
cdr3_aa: CASSFLTGGYGYTF

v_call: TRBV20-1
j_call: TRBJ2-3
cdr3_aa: CSASLSGTSVGDTQYF

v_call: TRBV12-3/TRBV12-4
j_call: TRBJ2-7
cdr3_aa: CASSFNNYEQYF

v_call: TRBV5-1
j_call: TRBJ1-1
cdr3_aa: CASTHGGRPRDTEAFF

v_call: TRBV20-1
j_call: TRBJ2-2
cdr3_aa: CSAIGGSNTGELFF

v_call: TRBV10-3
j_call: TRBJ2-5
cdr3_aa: CAISRGAPGLAGSETQYF

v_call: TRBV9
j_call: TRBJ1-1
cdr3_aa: CASSVGVVGSSEAFF

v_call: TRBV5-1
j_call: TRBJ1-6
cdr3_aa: CASSLAGGRTLVPLHF

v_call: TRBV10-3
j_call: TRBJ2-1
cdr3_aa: CAISESSTWGVTYNEQFF

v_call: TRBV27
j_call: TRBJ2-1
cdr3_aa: CASSLDSSYNEQFF

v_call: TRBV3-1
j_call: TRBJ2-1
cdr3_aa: CASSQGWGNVRAAEFF

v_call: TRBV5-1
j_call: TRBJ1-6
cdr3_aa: CASSDRVGVGNSPLHF

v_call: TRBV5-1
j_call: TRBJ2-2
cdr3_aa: CASSLVQGGTGELFF

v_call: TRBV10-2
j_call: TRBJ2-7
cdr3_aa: CASSGQTYEQYF

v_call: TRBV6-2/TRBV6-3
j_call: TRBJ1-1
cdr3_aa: CASSIRQTLNTEAFF

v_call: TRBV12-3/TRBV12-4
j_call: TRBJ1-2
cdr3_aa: CASSLGFRTGNSLYGYTF

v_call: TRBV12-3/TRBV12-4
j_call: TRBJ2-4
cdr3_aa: CASSPGDGNIQYF

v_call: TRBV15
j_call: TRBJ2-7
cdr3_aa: CATSREGGPYEQYF

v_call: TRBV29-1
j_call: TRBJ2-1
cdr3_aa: CSVSGGSQYNEQFF

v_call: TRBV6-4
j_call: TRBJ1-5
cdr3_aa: CASSDPRSPDSNQPQHF

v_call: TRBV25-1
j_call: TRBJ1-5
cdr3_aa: CASSQGNQPQHF

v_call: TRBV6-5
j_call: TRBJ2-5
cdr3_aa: CASSYYPGRETQYF